These T cell receptor beta chains were read from a single sample in a study of Ad26.COV2.S vaccination and SARS-CoV-2 variants. TCRdb keeps only in-frame clones here, not all; method: immunoSEQ multiplex PCR. The table includes about 480,000 clones, around 90% detected once. Source: peripheral blood, taken in a trial of Ad26.COV2.S vaccine versus placebo. The receptors shown here come from a person between 18 and 59 years old who received the Ad26.COV2.S COVID-19 vaccine or a placebo. The CDR3 runs from the conserved cysteine through the conserved F or W. A D gene is named only where the DNA matches it firmly. Expanded clones are given a class, and other clones once, few, many or no size at all.

V gene	J gene	clone size	D gene	CDR3 DNA	CDR3 protein
TRBV3-1/TRBV3-2	TRBJ2-3	.	.	TGTGCCAGCAGCCAGACTCACACAGATACGCAGTATTTT	CASSQTHTDTQYF
TRBV24-1	TRBJ2-7	.	.	TGTGCCACGGGCCCCGGTTTTTACGAGCAGTACTTC	CATGPGFYEQYF
TRBV30	TRBJ2-3	.	.	TGTGCCGAAATAAACACAGATACGCAGTATTTT	CAEINTDTQYF
TRBV10-3	TRBJ2-7	.	TRBD2	TGTGCCATCAGTGGGTTACTAGCGCGGGAGCAGTACTTC	CAISGLLAREQYF
TRBV6-6	TRBJ1-2	.	TRBD1	TGTGCCAGCATCAAAACAGGGGAGGCGAACTATGGCTACACCTTC	CASIKTGEANYGYTF
TRBV30	TRBJ1-6	.	.	TGTGCCTGGAGTGTACCCCCCCACCTCCACTTT	CAWSVPPHLHF
TRBV6-1	TRBJ1-2	.	.	TGTGCCAGCAGTGATCGGCAGGGTTACGGCTATGGCTACACCTTC	CASSDRQGYGYGYTF
TRBV5-1	TRBJ1-4	.	.	TGCGCCAGCAGCTTGCGGGGCTTAAATGAAAAACTGTTTTTT	CASSLRGLNEKLFF
TRBV4-3	TRBJ2-7	.	TRBD2	TGCGCCAGCAGCCAAGGAACTAGCGGGAGGGCCGCTGCCTACGAGCAGTACTTC	CASSQGTSGRAAAYEQYF
TRBV27	TRBJ2-5	.	.	TGTGCCAGCAGTTTATGGGCGGACCAAGAGACCCAGTACTTC	CASSLWADQETQYF
TRBV28	TRBJ1-1	.	.	TGTGCCACCCGAGACCCAAACACTGAAGCTTTCTTT	CATRDPNTEAFF
TRBV19	TRBJ1-3	.	.	TGTGCCAGTAGTCAAGTTACTGGAAACACCATATATTTT	CASSQVTGNTIYF
TRBV3-1/TRBV3-2	TRBJ2-4	.	.	TGTGCCAGCAGCCCTCCGGGCGGGGCTATTTGGTACTTC	CASSPPGGAIWYF
TRBV5-6	TRBJ1-2	once	.	TGTGCCAGCAGCTTGGGGGTGGGGGGCGACACCTTC	CASSLGVGGDTF
TRBV30	TRBJ1-1	.	.	TGTGCCTGGAGTGCCAAGGACCTCTACTACACTGAAGCTTTCTTT	CAWSAKDLYYTEAFF
TRBV19	TRBJ1-5	.	.	TGTGCCAGTAGTGACGGGGGCAATCAGCCCCAGCATTTT	CASSDGGNQPQHF
TRBV30	TRBJ2-7	.	TRBD2	TGTGCCTGGAGTCCCCGGACTAGCGGGAGGCTTACTTCCTACGAGCAGTACTTC	CAWSPRTSGRLTSYEQYF
TRBV3-1/TRBV3-2	TRBJ2-2	.	.	TGTGCCAGCAGCCAACTTAGCGGAAACACCGGGGAGCTGTTTTTT	CASSQLSGNTGELFF
TRBV11-2	TRBJ1-2	.	.	TGTGCCAGCAGCCCCTACAGGGATCGTGTTAACTATGGCTACACCTTC	CASSPYRDRVNYGYTF
TRBV10-1	TRBJ2-3	.	TRBD2	TGCGCCAGCAGTGACGGTATAGCGGGAGGGGAAGATACGCAGTATTTT	CASSDGIAGGEDTQYF
TRBV18	TRBJ1-2	.	.	TGTGCCAGCTCACCCTTCGAGGGAACGGGCTACACCTTC	CASSPFEGTGYTF
TRBV4-1	TRBJ1-4	.	TRBD1	TGCGCCAGCAGACAACCGGGACAGGGTGAAAAACTGTTTTTT	CASRQPGQGEKLFF
TRBV5-6	TRBJ2-6	.	.	TGTGCCAGCTTTAAAGACAGGCAATTTTCTGGGGCCAACGTCCTGACTTTC	CASFKDRQFSGANVLTF
TRBV9	TRBJ1-1	.	.	TGTGCCAGCACGAAGGGGTCGAACACTGAAGCTTTCTTT	CASTKGSNTEAFF
TRBV11-2	TRBJ2-7	.	TRBD1	TGTGCCAGCAGTCCGCATGCAGGGGGATCCCACGAGCAGTACTTC	CASSPHAGGSHEQYF
TRBV7-3	TRBJ2-1	.	TRBD2	TGTGCCAGCAGCTTATTGGTGGCTAGCGGGGGAGCTGGGGATGAGCAGTTCTTC	CASSLLVASGGAGDEQFF
TRBV6-5	TRBJ1-2	.	.	TGTGCCAGCAGTCATCTGACGGGCGGCTATGGCTACACCTTC	CASSHLTGGYGYTF
TRBV9	TRBJ1-1	.	TRBD1	TGTGCCAGCAGCGTGGGACAGCGAGGCACTGAAGCTTTCTTT	CASSVGQRGTEAFF
TRBV29-1	TRBJ2-5	.	TRBD2	TGCAGCGTTGGTCTAGCGGGCCTCCAAGAGACCCAGTACTTC	CSVGLAGLQETQYF
TRBV29-1	TRBJ2-1	.	TRBD2	TGCAGCGTTGATGGACTAGCCTACAATGAGCAGTTCTTC	CSVDGLAYNEQFF
TRBV7-6	TRBJ1-6	.	.	TGTGCCAGCAGCGAGAACAGGGTGGGAAATTCACCCCTCCACTTT	CASSENRVGNSPLHF
TRBV4-2	TRBJ2-1	.	.	TGTGCCAGCAGCCAAGATTTTTACCCGGGACAACTCTACAATGAGCAGTTCTTC	CASSQDFYPGQLYNEQFF
TRBV6-1	TRBJ1-4	.	.	TGTGCCAGCAGTGACGCCGTTAATGAAAAACTGTTTTTT	CASSDAVNEKLFF
TRBV5-1	TRBJ2-7	once	TRBD1	TGCGCCAGCAGCTTAGGACAGGGCGGGTACGAGCAGTACTTC	CASSLGQGGYEQYF
TRBV18	TRBJ2-7	once	TRBD2	TGTGCCAGCTCACCCCGTGGGACTAGCGGTTCCTACGAGCAGTACTTC	CASSPRGTSGSYEQYF
TRBV7-2	TRBJ2-7	.	.	TGTGCCAGCAGCTTAGGATCTGGCGCCCCTGGCTCCGAGCAGTACTTC	CASSLGSGAPGSEQYF
TRBV5-1	TRBJ2-1	.	.	TGCGCCAGCACCCTTGGTGGGTACGAACTCTCCAATGAGCAGTTCTTC	CASTLGGYELSNEQFF
TRBV7-8	TRBJ1-1	.	.	TGTGCCAGCAGCGCCGACGGGGACACTGAAGCTTTCTTT	CASSADGDTEAFF
TRBV3-1/TRBV3-2	TRBJ1-4	.	.	TGTGCCAGCAGCCCCCGCCGGTGGGGTGAAAAACTGTTTTTT	CASSPRRWGEKLFF
TRBV20-1	TRBJ1-2	once	TRBD1	TGCAGTGCTAGTCTGGGACAGGGAGTATGGGGCTACACCTTC	CSASLGQGVWGYTF
TRBV27	TRBJ2-3	once	.	TGTGCCAGCACCCCTTGGGACGGGACTAGCACAGATACGCAGTATTTT	CASTPWDGTSTDTQYF
TRBV11-2	TRBJ2-1	.	TRBD2	TGTGCCAGCAGCTTACAACTAGCGGGCCCCAGCTCCTACAATGAGCAGTTCTTC	CASSLQLAGPSSYNEQFF
TRBV3-1/TRBV3-2	TRBJ2-3	.	.	TGTGCCAGCAGCCAGTCCCAGGGGTCGGGGAACACAGATACGCAGTATTTT	CASSQSQGSGNTDTQYF
TRBV28	TRBJ1-4	once	.	TGTGCCAGCAGCTTAGGGGGGCCCAATGAAAAACTGTTTTTT	CASSLGGPNEKLFF
TRBV5-3	TRBJ1-1	.	.	TGTGCCAGATTGGTGCGCGAGGACACTGAAGCTTTCTTT	CARLVREDTEAFF
TRBV5-4	TRBJ1-2	.	.	TGTGCCAGCAGCTTGGCCTTGGGTAGTACTAACTATGGCTACACCTTC	CASSLALGSTNYGYTF
TRBV28	TRBJ2-7	.	.	TGTGCCAGCAGCCCTCCCTCCCCGGGACTGGGGGCCTACGAGCAGTACTTC	CASSPPSPGLGAYEQYF
TRBV3-1/TRBV3-2	TRBJ2-1	.	.	TGTGCCAGCAGCCAAGGAGTAGCGGCTTACAATGAGCAGTTCTTC	CASSQGVAAYNEQFF
TRBV29-1	TRBJ2-1	.	.	TGCAGCGTTTCTAGGACTCTTTACAATGAGCAGTTCTTC	CSVSRTLYNEQFF
TRBV7-2	TRBJ1-1	.	.	TGTGCCAGCAGCTGGAAGGGGACGATTGCGAACACTGAAGCTTTCTTT	CASSWKGTIANTEAFF
TRBV7-9	TRBJ1-2	.	.	TGTGCCAGCAGCTTACCTTCCGTACCCAACTATGGCTACACCTTC	CASSLPSVPNYGYTF
TRBV27	TRBJ2-7	once	TRBD1	TGTGCCAGCAGTGCCCCGGGACAGGCTTTTACCGAGCAGTACTTC	CASSAPGQAFTEQYF
TRBV28	TRBJ2-1	.	TRBD2	TGTGCCAGCAGCCAAGGACTAGCGCAGTTCTTC	CASSQGLAQFF
TRBV12-3/TRBV12-4	TRBJ1-2	.	.	TGTGCCAGCAGTATCGTCAGGGAATATGGCTACACCTTC	CASSIVREYGYTF